The rows below give T cell receptor beta chains drawn from one sample of a study of T cells in Graves' hyperthyroidism and ophthalmopathy. From the multiplex PCR reads, TCRdb called clonotypes with MiXCR, one entry per CDR3 protein. The table includes 75,000 to 100,000 distinct CDR3 sequences, about 37% detected once. Sequenced material: peripheral blood or thyroid tissue (not recorded which). These receptors originate from a woman aged 25 to 39 with Graves' hyperthyroidism. CDR3s include the opening cysteine and the closing phenylalanine or tryptophan. Fields, in order: J gene, D gene, clone size, V gene, CDR3 DNA, CDR3 protein. D genes are given only for firm matches. Clone size, where shown, is once, few, many, or a class for clones that have expanded.

>TRBJ2-5|TRBD1|.|TRBV15
TGTGCCACCAGCAGCCAAGAGACAGGGGTTCGAGAGACCCAGTACTTC
CATSSQETGVRETQYF
>TRBJ1-5|.|.|TRBV10-3
TGTGCCATCGGAACCGGGACTAGCGGATCGTACGAGCATTTT
CAIGTGTSGSYEHF
>TRBJ2-2|.|many|TRBV19
TGTGCCAGTAGTGTGACAGAAGACACCGGGGAGCTGTTTTTT
CASSVTEDTGELFF
>TRBJ2-7|TRBD2|.|TRBV25-1
TGTGCCAGCACCAAAAACCCGGGACTAGCGGGAGGGATTTCACTGGGGGAGCAGTACTTC
CASTKNPGLAGGISLGEQYF
>TRBJ2-7|.|.|TRBV20-1
TGCAGTGCTAGGGAACCTAGCGTCTCCTACGAGCAGTACTTC
CSAREPSVSYEQYF
>TRBJ2-7|TRBD1|.|TRBV6-5
TGTGCCAGCAGTCCCGGGACAGGGATGAGCGAGCAGTACTTC
CASSPGTGMSEQYF
>TRBJ2-5|.|many|TRBV5-4
TGTGCCAGCAGCTCGGGGGGTGGGGGGCCGGTTGAGACCCAGTACTTC
CASSSGGGGPVETQYF
>TRBJ2-5|.|.|TRBV20-1
TGCAGTGCGGGAGATCAACTAGTAAAAGAGACCCAGTACTTC
CSAGDQLVKETQYF
>TRBJ1-1|.|many|TRBV5-1
TGCGCCAGCAGCTTTGACAGCTTGAACACTGAAGCTTCCTTT
CASSFDSLNTEASF
>TRBJ1-1|.|once|TRBV10-3
TGTGCCATCAGTAGGCTCGTTGATAACGCTGAAGCTTTCTTT
CAISRLVDNAEAFF
>TRBJ1-2|.|few|TRBV10-1
TGCGCCAGCAGTGAGTCCCCAGGGGATGGCTACACCTTC
CASSESPGDGYTF
>TRBJ1-5|.|.|TRBV2
TGTGCCAGCAGTGTAGAGCAGCCCCAGCATTTT
CASSVEQPQHF
>TRBJ2-2|.|few|TRBV28
TGTGCCAGCGGGTCTTGGGGAGGCCTCAACACCGGGGAGCTGTTTTTT
CASGSWGGLNTGELFF
>TRBJ2-6|.|few|TRBV7-6
TGTGCCAGCAGCCCTACAGGGGCCAACGTCCTGACTTTC
CASSPTGANVLTF
>TRBJ1-4|.|.|TRBV4-2
TGTGCCAGCAGCCAAGATAGGGAAAGTGAAAAACTGTTTTTT
CASSQDRESEKLFF
>TRBJ1-1|TRBD1|many|TRBV7-9
TGTGCCAGCAGCGGACGGACAGGTTTTTCCGACACTGAAGCTTTCTTT
CASSGRTGFSDTEAFF
>TRBJ1-2|TRBD1|once|TRBV2
TGTGCCAGCAGTCTAGGGACAGGGGGCTATGGCTACACCTTC
CASSLGTGGYGYTF
>TRBJ2-2|TRBD2|.|TRBV7-9
TGTGCCAGCAGCTTAATCACTAGCGGGGACACCGGGGAGCTGTTTTTT
CASSLITSGDTGELFF